This entry describes one T cell receptor (beta chain). The same CDR3 can be traced to other DNA sequences in this sample. Profiled with immunoSEQ multiplex PCR; TCRdb holds only in-frame clones, not every one. The sample carries roughly 1.5 million clones, 95% to 99% recorded once. The data were taken from a study of shared clonotypes between healthy human individuals. Per the germline V gene, CDR1 is LNHDA and CDR2 is SQIVND (reference sequence). V was cut by 1 base and J by 10 bases, with 5 bases left in between. The CDR3 extends over 11 amino acids. The sample taken for sequencing was naive CD4+ T cells sorted from blood. Subset denoted: CD45RA+ positively selected. The TCR originated in a young man in good health. This chain uses TRBV19 with TRBJ2-1; D is ambiguous. In DNA, the CDR3 is TGTGCCAGTAGTATAGGGAGAGAGCAGTTCTTC. This gives the protein CASSIGREQFF.